This T cell receptor (beta chain) derives from a study of OX40 agonist ivuxolimab in advanced cancers. Looking at the study overall: Every 2 weeks, patients received ivuxolimab intravenously, dosed at 0.01 to 10 mg/kg.

The protocol was immunoSEQ multiplex PCR, while the TCRdb copy is restricted to in-frame clones and leaves out a portion. The sample shows 8,000 to 10,000 clones, 85% to 90% of them seen only once. This CDR3 is 15 amino acids long. Trimming cost V 5 bases and J 3 bases; bases outside gene matches: 7. Germline CDR1 is MGHRA and CDR2 is YSYEKL. The V gene is TRBV4-1, the J gene TRBJ2-4; 7 bases line up with TRBD1. The sequences come from CD4+ or CD8+ T cells sorted from blood, collected in a trial of the OX40 agonist ivuxolimab. This receptor was obtained from an adult with an advanced solid tumor such as melanoma, head and neck, liver or kidney cancer. CDR3 coding DNA: TGCGCCAGCAGCTACCCCCAGGGGGTCAAAAACATTCAGTACTTC. Translated: CASSYPQGVKNIQYF.